The T cell receptor beta chain described here comes from a study of beta chain features in type 1 diabetes. Study-wide context: Patients looked much like healthy donors when it came to age, gender and cell yields. Study results and caveats: A closer apparent resemblance between naive, central memory and Treg TCRB repertoires was seen in patients than in healthy donors. TCRB CDR3s from Type 1 diabetes patients were moderately but significantly shorter in all four CD4+ subsets. Cells with high TCR expression could be over-represented by cDNA sequencing. Whether HLA type affects TCRB rearrangement stayed undetermined in the present work.

The study reverse transcribed the entire isolated RNA, so it sequenced expressed TCRB transcripts. Measured with immunoSEQ multiplex PCR; TCRdb has only the in-frame clones, and not every one. Seen here are about 70,000 clones, approximately 50% observed once, and the top ten hold 0.7%. To note about this clone: Its antigen is undetermined.

Trimming took 3 bases from V and 4 from J; bases not matched to a gene: 7. Germline V lookup: CDR1 LGHNT, CDR2 FRNRAP. This CDR3 region has 16 residues. The chain joins TRBV12-5 to TRBJ2-2; 8 bases match TRBD1. The clonotype comes from a man aged 30 to 39 with type 1 diabetes. Sequencing was done on a sample of central memory CD4+ T cells from blood. The CDR3 bases are TGTGCTAGTGGTTTACGGACAGGGACGGGCACCGGGGAGCTGTTTTTT. Amino acid sequence: CASGLRTGTGTGELFF.